The 8 T cell receptor beta chains below all came from one sample that was sequenced in a study of T cell changes during pregnancy in multiple sclerosis. The table came from immunoSEQ multiplex PCR; TCRdb's copy has only in-frame clones and leaves some out. The sample has around 72,000 clones, 90% to 95% seen once. Sequences were derived from peripheral blood, sampled in the third trimester of pregnancy. The receptor source for this set is a female donor in good health, enrolled as a control in a pregnancy study.

This chain joins TRBV6-5 and TRBJ2-2; TRBD1 aligns across 9 bases. Losses at the gene ends were 5 bases for V and 7 bases for J; bases not matched to a gene: 8. Germline V gene data show CDR1 as MNHEY and CDR2 as SVGAGI. This CDR3 is built from 15 residues. The CDR3 protein is CASSPTDRGIGELFF. CDR3 bases: TGTGCCAGCAGTCCTACGGACAGGGGAATCGGGGAGCTGTTTTTT.

This chain joins TRBV9 and TRBJ2-5, with 9 bases matching TRBD1. The CDR3 is 16 amino acids. The V and J ends lost 3 bases and 8 bases, in that order; junction bases with no gene match: 14. Germline V gene lookup returns CDR1 SGDLS and CDR2 YYNGEE. CDR3 protein: CASSEREGGQGRTQYF. The DNA for the CDR3 is TGTGCCAGCAGCGAGAGGGAGGGGGGACAGGGAAGAACCCAGTACTTC.

The CDR3 DNA sequence: TGTGCCAGCAGTTTAGCAGGGATGGGTAAGACCCAGTACTTC. Protein product: CASSLAGMGKTQYF. This chain uses TRBV27 with TRBJ2-5, with a tentative D call TRBD1 (5 bases). This CDR3 is 14 amino acids long. The germline CDR1 and CDR2 sequences are MNHEY and SMNVEV (reference sequence). Trimming shortened V by 2 bases and J by 6 bases, and 13 bases separated the two germline ends.

The chain uses TRBV27 and TRBJ1-2; D perhaps matches TRBD1 (5 bases). Germline V gene data show CDR1 as MNHEY and CDR2 as SMNVEV (reference sequence). The CDR3 has 15 residues. V was cut by 5 bases and J by 4 bases, with 17 bases left in between. CDR3 amino acids: CASSLTSGGGYGYTF. The CDR3 coding sequence is TGTGCCAGCAGTCTAACATCCGGGGGGGGCTATGGCTACACCTTC.

The CDR3 loop reads CASSWTPNTGELFF. The CDR3 coding sequence is TGTGCCAGCAGCTGGACTCCTAACACCGGGGAGCTGTTTTTT. V is TRBV7-2 and J is TRBJ2-2, with D tentatively TRBD2 (5 bases). Germline lookup yields CDR1 SGHTA and CDR2 FQGNSA. The CDR3 extends over 14 amino acids. V lost 4 bases and J lost 2, with 8 bases in between.

The J gene is TRBJ1-6, the V gene TRBV5-1, with D maybe TRBD1 (6 bases). The CDR3 totals 14 residues. V lost 5 bases and J lost 7, with 13 bases in between. CDR1 is SGHRS, CDR2 YFSETQ, per germline. CDR3 amino acids: CASSIQGRNSPLHF. CDR3 nucleotide sequence: TGCGCCAGCAGTATACAGGGTAGGAATTCACCCCTCCACTTT.

This sequence joins TRBV4-1 and TRBJ2-3, with 9 bases matching TRBD2. The V gene end was trimmed by 5 bases and the J gene end by 5 bases; junction bases not matched to a gene: 11. Germline lookup yields CDR1 MGHRA and CDR2 YSYEKL. The CDR3 contains 16 residues. Here the CDR3 DNA reads TGCGCCAGCAGCTTTTCGAAGCGGGAGGTGGGAGATACGCAGTATTTT. As protein: CASSFSKREVGDTQYF.

This sequence joins TRBV19 and TRBJ2-1; TRBD2 agrees at 11 bases. V dropped 1 base and J dropped 5; count of bases not matched to a gene: 1. Germline CDR1 reads LNHDA; CDR2 reads SQIVND (reference sequence). The CDR3 totals 15 residues. The DNA for the CDR3 is TGTGCCAGTAGTATAGCGACTAGCGGGAACAATGAGCAGTTCTTC. Encoded protein: CASSIATSGNNEQFF. Supplemented by reference TRBV19 and TRBJ2-1, the full variable domain reads DGGITQSPKYLFRKEGQNVTLSCEQNLNHDAMYWYRQDPGQGLRLIYYSQIVNDFQKGDIAEGYSVSREKKESFPLTVTSAQKNPTAFYLCASSIATSGNNEQFFGPGTRLTVL.